What follows are 7 T cell receptor beta chains derived from one specimen sequenced in a study of memory B cells and T cells in multiple sclerosis. Sequencing was performed with immunoSEQ multiplex PCR; in TCRdb, only in-frame clones are kept and a portion is missing. The sample gives approximately 7,800 clones, about three fifths of which show up once; 33% is in the top ten. The sequenced sample consisted of memory (CD45RO+) CD8+ T cells from blood. Receptors originate from a human donor with multiple sclerosis.

The genes are TRBV4-2 and TRBJ2-2; 11 bases map to TRBD2. Germline V gene lookup returns CDR1 LGHNA and CDR2 YNFKEQ. The CDR3 is 18 amino acids. The junction had 6 bases not matched to a gene; V was cut back by 2 bases and J by 1 base. The CDR3 DNA reads TGTGCCAGCAGCCAACATAGTCTAGCGGGAGGGAACACCGGGGAGCTGTTTTTT. This sequence encodes CASSQHSLAGGNTGELFF.

The chain couples TRBV13 to TRBJ2-7, with D possibly matching TRBD2 (7 bases). The CDR3 is made up of 13 amino acids. Trimming left V 5 bases short and J 6 bases short, with 14 bases between. Germline values: CDR1 PRHDT, CDR2 FYEKMQ (reference sequence). CDR3 coding DNA: TGTGCCAGCAGCGGGGAGGGGGTGGGCGAGCAGTACTTC. Amino acids: CASSGEGVGEQYF.

V gene TRBV4-1 combines with J gene TRBJ2-1; D ambiguous. This CDR3 has 13 amino acids. From germline, CDR1 is MGHRA and CDR2 YSYEKL. V was cut by 4 bases and J by 10 bases, with 14 bases left in between. The CDR3 region is CASSPYDSIEQFF. The CDR3, as DNA: TGCGCCAGCAGCCCCTACGATAGCATCGAGCAGTTCTTC.

This clone was seen only a few times. The V and J genes are TRBV11-1 and TRBJ1-2; D is possibly TRBD1 (5 bases). The germline gives CDR1 SGHAT, CDR2 FQDESV (reference sequence). Between the trimmed V and J ends, which lost 3 bases and 6 bases, there was a span of 11 bases. The CDR3 contains 13 residues. The CDR3 sequence is CASSLAQGNGYTF. In nucleotides, the CDR3 is TGTGCCAGCAGCTTGGCCCAGGGTAATGGCTACACCTTC.

This clone was seen just once. CDR3 coding DNA: TGTGCCAGCAGGAGTACAGGAATAACAGATACGCAGTATTTT. Encoded protein: CASRSTGITDTQYF. The chain is built from TRBV27 and TRBJ2-3, with D perhaps TRBD1 (5 bases). In germline, CDR1 is MNHEY, CDR2 SMNVEV (reference sequence). V dropped 6 bases and J dropped 3 bases, with 13 bases sitting between them. This CDR3 has 14 residues.

This chain links TRBV25-1 with TRBJ1-2; D gene unclear. Trimming cost V 2 bases and J 4 bases, with 14 bases left between them. Germline V lookup: CDR1 MGHDK, CDR2 SYGVNS. This CDR3 has 15 amino acids. The CDR3 spells CASSEGRKPPYGYTF. DNA of the CDR3: TGTGCCAGCAGTGAAGGTCGCAAGCCCCCCTATGGCTACACCTTC.

The gene calls are TRBV10-2 and TRBJ1-6; 7 nucleotides align to TRBD1. Germline loops: CDR1 WSHSY, CDR2 SAAADI. The CDR3 covers 13 residues. V shed 6 bases, J shed 10 bases, and the junction held 6 bases outside the gene matches. In DNA form, the CDR3 reads TGCGCCAGCAGGACAGGGTTGGGATCACCCCTCCACTTT. It encodes CASRTGLGSPLHF.